The present T cell receptor (beta chain) was sequenced within a study of T cells after yellow fever vaccination. Study-level background: Preparing low-cell-number fractions relied on SMART-Seq v4 Ultra Low Input.

Findings and caveats of the study: A small proportion of clonotypes was detected in both the CD4 and CD8 compartments. The booster saw the reappearance of most primary-vaccination clones (roughly 96% CD4, roughly 87% CD8).

The V and J ends lost 0 bases and 0 bases respectively, with 18 bases between them. This CDR3 region has 18 residues. 5'RACE template switching added a universal primer site and UMIs to TCR cDNA. TCRdb ran MiXCR on the 5' RACE reads and lists one entry per CDR3 protein. The repertoire includes some 560,000 distinct CDR3 sequences, less than 20% of them detected once, and 17% sits in the top ten. As concerns this clonotype: Its antigen is not known.

The starting material was PBMCs, obtained around 5 days after the first yellow fever vaccination. This clonotype was sampled from a man aged 18 to 29 who received the YFV17D yellow fever vaccine. The V gene is TRBV12-3 or TRBV12-4, the J gene TRBJ2-7, with D possibly matching TRBD2 (6 bases). In DNA form, the CDR3 reads TGTGCCAGCAGTTTAGCTAAAGGGGACTCCAGGAGCTCCTACGAGCAGTACGTC. Protein: CASSLAKGDSRSSYEQYV.